This T cell receptor (beta chain) was sequenced in a study of spatial heterogeneity in lung cancer. Turning to the study itself: Unique TCR and UMI combinations averaged more than ten appearances each in raw reads. Study-level findings and limits: Tumor mutation counts were tracked by expanded intratumoral alpha and beta TCR counts.

This clonotype has a count of ten or more. The antigen is unknown. The time point denotes: sample taken at primary tumor resection. Researchers sequenced whole RNA taken from tumor, nontumor lung or frozen PBMC without sorting. MiXCR, applied by TCRdb to the 5' RACE reads, yields one record per CDR3 protein. The data hold roughly 10,000 distinct CDR3 sequences, with around 8% observed a single time. The sequence came from a female donor with early-stage non-small cell lung cancer. This material consisted of lung tumor tissue, taken at surgery.

CDR3 sequence reads: CASSLDAGASGYTF. CDR3 nucleotide sequence: TGTGCCAGCAGCTTAGATGCGGGGGCGTCTGGCTACACCTTC. The chain couples TRBV7-8 to TRBJ1-2; tentative D call: TRBD1 (6 bases). Trimming pared 1 base from V and 7 bases from J, leaving 13 bases between. Germline loops: CDR1 SGHVS, CDR2 FQNEAQ. The CDR3 length is 14 residues.